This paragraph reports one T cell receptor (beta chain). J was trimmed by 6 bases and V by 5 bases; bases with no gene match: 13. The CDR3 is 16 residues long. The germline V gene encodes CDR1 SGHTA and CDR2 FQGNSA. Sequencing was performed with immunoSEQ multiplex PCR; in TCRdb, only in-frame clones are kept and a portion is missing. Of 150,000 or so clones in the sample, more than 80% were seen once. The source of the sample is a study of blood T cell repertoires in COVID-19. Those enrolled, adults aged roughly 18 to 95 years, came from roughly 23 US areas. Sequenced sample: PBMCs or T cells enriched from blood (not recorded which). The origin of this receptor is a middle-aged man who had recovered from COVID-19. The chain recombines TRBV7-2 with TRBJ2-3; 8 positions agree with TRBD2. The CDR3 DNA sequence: TGTGCCAGCAGCCCAACTACTAGCGGTATCCGGGATACGCAGTATTTT. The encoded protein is CASSPTTSGIRDTQYF.